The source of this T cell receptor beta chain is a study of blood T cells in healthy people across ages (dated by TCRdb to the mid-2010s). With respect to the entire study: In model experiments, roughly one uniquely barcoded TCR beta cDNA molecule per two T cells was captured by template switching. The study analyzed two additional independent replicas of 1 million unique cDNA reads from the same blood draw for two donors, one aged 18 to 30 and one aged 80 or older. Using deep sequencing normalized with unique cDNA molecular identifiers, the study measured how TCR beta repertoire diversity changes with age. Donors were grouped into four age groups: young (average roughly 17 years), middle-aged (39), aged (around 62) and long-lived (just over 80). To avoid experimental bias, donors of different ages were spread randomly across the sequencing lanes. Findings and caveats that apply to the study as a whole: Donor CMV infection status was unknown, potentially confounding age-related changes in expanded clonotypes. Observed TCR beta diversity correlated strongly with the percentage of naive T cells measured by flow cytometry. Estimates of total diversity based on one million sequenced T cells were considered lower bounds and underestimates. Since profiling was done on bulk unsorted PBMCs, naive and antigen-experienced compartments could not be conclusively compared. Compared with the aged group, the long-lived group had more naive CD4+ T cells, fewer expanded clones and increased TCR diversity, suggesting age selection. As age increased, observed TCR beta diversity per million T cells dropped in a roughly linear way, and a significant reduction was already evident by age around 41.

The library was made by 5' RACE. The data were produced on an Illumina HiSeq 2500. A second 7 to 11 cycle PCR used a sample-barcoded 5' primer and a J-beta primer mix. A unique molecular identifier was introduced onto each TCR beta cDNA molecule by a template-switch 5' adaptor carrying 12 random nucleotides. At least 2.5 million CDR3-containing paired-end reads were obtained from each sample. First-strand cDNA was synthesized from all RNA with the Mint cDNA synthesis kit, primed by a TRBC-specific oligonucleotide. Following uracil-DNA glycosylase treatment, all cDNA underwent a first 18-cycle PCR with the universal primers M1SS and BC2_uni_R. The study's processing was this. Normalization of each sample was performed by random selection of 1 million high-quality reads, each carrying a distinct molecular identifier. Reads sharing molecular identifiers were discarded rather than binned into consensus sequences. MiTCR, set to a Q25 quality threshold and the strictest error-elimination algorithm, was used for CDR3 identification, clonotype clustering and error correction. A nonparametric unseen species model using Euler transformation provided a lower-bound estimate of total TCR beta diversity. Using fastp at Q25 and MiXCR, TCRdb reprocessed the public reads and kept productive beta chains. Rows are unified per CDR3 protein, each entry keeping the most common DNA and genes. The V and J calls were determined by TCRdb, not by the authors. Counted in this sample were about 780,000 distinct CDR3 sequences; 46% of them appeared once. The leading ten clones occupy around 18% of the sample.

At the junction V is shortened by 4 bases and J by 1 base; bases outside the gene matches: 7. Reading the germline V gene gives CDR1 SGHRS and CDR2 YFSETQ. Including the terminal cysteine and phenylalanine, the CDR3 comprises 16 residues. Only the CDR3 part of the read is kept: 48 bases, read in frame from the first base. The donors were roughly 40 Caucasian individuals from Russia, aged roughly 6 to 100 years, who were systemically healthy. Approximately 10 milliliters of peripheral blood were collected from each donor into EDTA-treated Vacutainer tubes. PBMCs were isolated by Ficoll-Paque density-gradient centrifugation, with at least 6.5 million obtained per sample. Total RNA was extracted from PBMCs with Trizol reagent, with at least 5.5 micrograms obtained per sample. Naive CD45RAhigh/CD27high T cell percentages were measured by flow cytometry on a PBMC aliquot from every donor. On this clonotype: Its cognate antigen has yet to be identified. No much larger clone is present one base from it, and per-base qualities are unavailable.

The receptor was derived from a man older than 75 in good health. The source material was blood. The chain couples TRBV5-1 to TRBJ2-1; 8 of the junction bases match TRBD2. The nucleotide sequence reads TGCGCCAGCAGCGACCACGGACTAGCATCCTACAATGAGCAGTTCTTC. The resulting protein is CASSDHGLASYNEQFF.